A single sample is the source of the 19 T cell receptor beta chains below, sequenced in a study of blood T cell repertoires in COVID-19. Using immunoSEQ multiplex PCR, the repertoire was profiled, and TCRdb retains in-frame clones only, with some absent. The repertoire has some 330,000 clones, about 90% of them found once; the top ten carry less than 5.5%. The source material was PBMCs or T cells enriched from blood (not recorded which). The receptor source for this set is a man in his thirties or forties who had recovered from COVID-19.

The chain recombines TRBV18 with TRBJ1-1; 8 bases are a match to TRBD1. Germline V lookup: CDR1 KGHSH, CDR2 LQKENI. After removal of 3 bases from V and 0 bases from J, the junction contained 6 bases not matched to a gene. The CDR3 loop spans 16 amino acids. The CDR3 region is CASSPAGGYMNTEAFF. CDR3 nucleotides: TGTGCCAGCTCACCGGCAGGGGGCTACATGAACACTGAAGCTTTCTTT.

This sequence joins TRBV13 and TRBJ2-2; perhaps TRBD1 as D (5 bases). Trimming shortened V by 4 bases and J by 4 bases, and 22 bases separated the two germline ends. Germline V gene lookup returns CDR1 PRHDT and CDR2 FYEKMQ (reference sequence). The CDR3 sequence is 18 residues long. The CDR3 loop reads CASSSPRQTPRATGELFF. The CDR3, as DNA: TGTGCCAGCAGCTCACCCAGACAGACCCCAAGAGCCACCGGGGAGCTGTTTTTT.

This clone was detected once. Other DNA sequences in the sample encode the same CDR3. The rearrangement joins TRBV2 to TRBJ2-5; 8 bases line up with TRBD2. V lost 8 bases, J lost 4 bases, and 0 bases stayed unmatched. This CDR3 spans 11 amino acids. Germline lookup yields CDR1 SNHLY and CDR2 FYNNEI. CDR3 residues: CASRGGETQYF. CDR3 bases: TGTGCCAGCCGGGGGGGAGAGACCCAGTACTTC.

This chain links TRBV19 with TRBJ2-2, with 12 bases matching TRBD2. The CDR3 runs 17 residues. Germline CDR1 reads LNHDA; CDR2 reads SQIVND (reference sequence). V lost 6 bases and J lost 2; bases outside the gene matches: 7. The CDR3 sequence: CASRRTSGVGNTGELFF. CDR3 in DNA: TGTGCCAGTAGGAGGACTAGCGGGGTAGGCAACACCGGGGAGCTGTTTTTT.

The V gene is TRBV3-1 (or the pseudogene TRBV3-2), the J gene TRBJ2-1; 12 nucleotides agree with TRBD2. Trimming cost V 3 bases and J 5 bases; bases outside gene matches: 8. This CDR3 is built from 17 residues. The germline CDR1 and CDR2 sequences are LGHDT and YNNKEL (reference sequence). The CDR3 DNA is TGTGCCAGCAGCCACCATAGGACTAGCGGGGCTGACAATGAGCAGTTCTTC. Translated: CASSHHRTSGADNEQFF.

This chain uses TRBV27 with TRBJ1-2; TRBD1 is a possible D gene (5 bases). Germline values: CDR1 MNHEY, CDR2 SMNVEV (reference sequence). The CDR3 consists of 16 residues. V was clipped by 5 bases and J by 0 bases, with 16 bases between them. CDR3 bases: TGTGCCAGCAGTCCCTCTCAGGGCCCGACTAACTATGGCTACACCTTC. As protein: CASSPSQGPTNYGYTF.

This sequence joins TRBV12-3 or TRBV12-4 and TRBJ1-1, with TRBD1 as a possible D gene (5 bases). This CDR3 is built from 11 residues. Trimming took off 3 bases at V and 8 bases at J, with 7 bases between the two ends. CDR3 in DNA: TGTGCCAGCAGTTTTGGGGCAGAAGCTTTCTTT. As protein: CASSFGAEAFF.

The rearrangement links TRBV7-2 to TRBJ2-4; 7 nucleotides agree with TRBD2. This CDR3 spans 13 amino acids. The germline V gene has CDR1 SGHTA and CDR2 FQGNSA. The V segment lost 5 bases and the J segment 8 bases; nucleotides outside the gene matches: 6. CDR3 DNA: TGTGCCAGCAGCCCTATTCGGGGGGACATTCAGTACTTC. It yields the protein CASSPIRGDIQYF.

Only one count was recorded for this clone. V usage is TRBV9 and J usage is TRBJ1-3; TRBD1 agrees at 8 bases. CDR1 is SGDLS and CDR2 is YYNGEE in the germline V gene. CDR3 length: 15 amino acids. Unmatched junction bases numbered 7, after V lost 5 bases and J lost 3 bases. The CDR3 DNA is TGTGCCAGCAGTCCAGGGGGCGCGGTTGGAAACACCATATATTTT. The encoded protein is CASSPGGAVGNTIYF.

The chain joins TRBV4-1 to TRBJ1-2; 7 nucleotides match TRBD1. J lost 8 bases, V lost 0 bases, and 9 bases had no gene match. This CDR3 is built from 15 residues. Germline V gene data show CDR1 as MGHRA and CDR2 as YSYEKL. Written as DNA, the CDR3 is TGCGCCAGCAGCCAAGATCACCGACAGGGAGGAGGCTACACCTTC. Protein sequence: CASSQDHRQGGGYTF.

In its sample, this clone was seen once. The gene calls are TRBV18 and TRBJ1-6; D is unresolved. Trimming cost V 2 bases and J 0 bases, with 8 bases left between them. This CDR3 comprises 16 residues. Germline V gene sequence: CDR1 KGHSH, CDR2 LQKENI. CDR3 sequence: CASSPDSVSYNSPLHF. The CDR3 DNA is TGTGCCAGCTCACCAGATTCAGTCTCCTATAATTCACCCCTCCACTTT.

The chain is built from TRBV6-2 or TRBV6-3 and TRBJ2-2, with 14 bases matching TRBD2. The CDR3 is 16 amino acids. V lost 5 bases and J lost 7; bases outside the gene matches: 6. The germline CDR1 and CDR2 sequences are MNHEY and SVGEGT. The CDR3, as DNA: TGTGCCAGCAGTCGACTAGCGGGGGGGTCAGGCGGGGAGCTGTTTTTT. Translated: CASSRLAGGSGGELFF.

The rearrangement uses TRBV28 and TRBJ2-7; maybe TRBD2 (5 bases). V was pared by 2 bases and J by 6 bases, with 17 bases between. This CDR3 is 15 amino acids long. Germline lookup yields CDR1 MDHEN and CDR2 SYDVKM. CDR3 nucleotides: TGTGCCAGCAGTTTAAGCCTCGGGGAATTTGGCGAGCAGTACTTC. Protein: CASSLSLGEFGEQYF. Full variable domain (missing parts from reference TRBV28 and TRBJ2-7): DVKVTQSSRYLVKRTGEKVFLECVQDMDHENMFWYRQDPGLGLRLIYFSYDVKMKEKGDIPEGYSVSREKKERFSLILESASTNQTSMYLCASSLSLGEFGEQYFGPGTRLTVT.

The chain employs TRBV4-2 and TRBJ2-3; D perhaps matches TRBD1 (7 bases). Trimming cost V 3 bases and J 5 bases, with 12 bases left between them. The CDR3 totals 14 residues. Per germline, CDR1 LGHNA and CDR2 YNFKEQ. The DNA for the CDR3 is TGTGCCAGCAGCCATAGACAGGGAGGAGATACGCAGTATTTT. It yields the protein CASSHRQGGDTQYF.

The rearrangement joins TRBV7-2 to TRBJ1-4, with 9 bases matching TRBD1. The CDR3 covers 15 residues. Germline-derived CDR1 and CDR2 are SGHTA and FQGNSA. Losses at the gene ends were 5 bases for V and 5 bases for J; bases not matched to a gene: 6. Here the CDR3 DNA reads TGTGCCAGCAGCCCCCAGGGGACAGGGAATGAAAAACTGTTTTTT. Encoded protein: CASSPQGTGNEKLFF.

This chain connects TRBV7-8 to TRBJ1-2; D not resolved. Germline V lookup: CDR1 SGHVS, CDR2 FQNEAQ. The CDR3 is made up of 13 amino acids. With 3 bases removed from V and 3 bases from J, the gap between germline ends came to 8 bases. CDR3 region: CASSFGQDYGYTF. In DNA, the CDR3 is TGTGCCAGCAGCTTTGGGCAGGACTATGGCTACACCTTC.

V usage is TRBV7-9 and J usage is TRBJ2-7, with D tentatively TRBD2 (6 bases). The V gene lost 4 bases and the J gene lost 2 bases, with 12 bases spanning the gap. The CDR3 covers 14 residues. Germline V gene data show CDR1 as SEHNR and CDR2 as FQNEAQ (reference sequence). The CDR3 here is CASSWGERAYEQYF. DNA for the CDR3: TGTGCCAGCAGCTGGGGGGAGCGGGCCTACGAGCAGTACTTC. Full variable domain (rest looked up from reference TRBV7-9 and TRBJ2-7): DTGVSQNPRHKITKRGQNVTFRCDPISEHNRLYWYRQTLGQGPEFLTYFQNEAQLEKSRLLSDRFSAERPKGSFSTLEIQRTEQGDSAMYLCASSWGERAYEQYFGPGTRLTVT.

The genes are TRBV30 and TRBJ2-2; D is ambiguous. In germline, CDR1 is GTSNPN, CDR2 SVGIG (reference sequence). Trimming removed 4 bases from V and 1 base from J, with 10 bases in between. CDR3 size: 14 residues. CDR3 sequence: CAWIPGVNTGELFF. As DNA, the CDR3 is TGTGCCTGGATTCCTGGAGTGAACACCGGGGAGCTGTTTTTT. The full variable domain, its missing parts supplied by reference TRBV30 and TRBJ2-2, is SQTIHQWPATLVQPVGSPLSLECTVEGTSNPNLYWYRQAAGRGLQLLFYSVGIGQISSEVPQNLSASRPQDRQFILSSKKLLLSDSGFYLCAWIPGVNTGELFFGEGSRLTVL.

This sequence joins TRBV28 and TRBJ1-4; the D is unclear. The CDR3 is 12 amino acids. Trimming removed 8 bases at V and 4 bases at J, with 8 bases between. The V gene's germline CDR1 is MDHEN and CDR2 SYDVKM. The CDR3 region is CASGYSNEKLFF. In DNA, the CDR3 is TGTGCCAGCGGCTACAGTAATGAAAAACTGTTTTTT.